The 13 T cell receptor beta chains below all came from one sample that was sequenced in a study of T-cell reconstitution after alpha-beta-depleted transplantation in children. The TCRbeta library was prepared with unique molecular identifiers. TCRdb independently ran MiXCR on the PCR reads; one entry per CDR3 protein. The table has 250,000 to 300,000 distinct CDR3 sequences, approximately 9.8% seen once. Here the sequenced sample was PBMCs from the stem cell graft donor, taken from the stem cell graft. These receptors were obtained from a human donor who donated a stem cell graft to a child with SCID.

This clonotype was seen more than once but under ten times. The chain couples TRBV7-2 to TRBJ2-1; 8 bases match TRBD2. This CDR3 comprises 16 residues. Germline CDR1 SGHTA, CDR2 FQGNSA. The junction had 8 bases not matched to a gene; V was cut back by 3 bases and J by 4 bases. The CDR3 is CASSFQAGGHYNEQFF. In DNA, the CDR3 is TGTGCCAGCAGCTTTCAGGCGGGGGGCCATTACAATGAGCAGTTCTTC.

This clonotype was detected only a few times. The chain employs TRBV5-1 and TRBJ2-7, with 7 bases fitting TRBD1. J lost 0 bases, V lost 0 bases, and 3 bases had no gene match. This CDR3 comprises 15 residues. CDR1 and CDR2 (germline): SGHRS, YFSETQ. This CDR3 reads CASSLGGQYSYEQYF. The DNA for the CDR3 is TGCGCCAGCAGCTTGGGGGGACAGTACTCCTACGAGCAGTACTTC.

The rearrangement links TRBV12-3 or TRBV12-4 to TRBJ2-5, with a weak D call TRBD1 (6 bases). The CDR3 loop spans 13 amino acids. The V gene lost 9 bases and the J gene lost 3 bases, with 14 bases spanning the gap. CDR3 sequence (DNA): TGTGCCAGTACACAGGGTTCGAAAGAGACCCAGTACTTC. Its translation: CASTQGSKETQYF.

This clonotype was seen more than once but under ten times. The chain employs TRBV29-1 and TRBJ1-2; 7 bases line up with TRBD1. CDR3 size: 14 residues. The J segment lost 6 bases and the V segment lost 3 bases, leaving 10 bases of the junction unmatched. Germline CDR1 SQVTM, CDR2 ANQGSEA. The CDR3 sequence: CSVDGRGYSDGYTF. As DNA, the CDR3 is TGCAGCGTTGACGGCAGGGGGTACTCGGATGGCTACACCTTC.

Points on this clonotype: Lacking the conserved final phenylalanine or tryptophan, this CDR3 likely reflects a read error. The V gene is TRBV5-1, the J gene TRBJ2-1, with TRBD2 identical over 7 bases. CDR1 and CDR2 from the germline V gene are SGHRS and YFSETQ. The V gene end was trimmed by 4 bases and the J gene end by 6 bases; junction bases not matched to a gene: 16. The CDR3 runs to 17 residues. CDR3 protein: CASSREISGVYVNEQFS. CDR3 bases: TGCGCCAGCAGCCGAGAGATCAGCGGGGTTTATGTCAATGAGCAGTTCTCC.

This clonotype was found a few times. The CDR3 DNA is TGCGCCAGCAGCTTGGCCCCCAGCCCAGGCGAGCAGTACTTC. This translates into CASSLAPSPGEQYF. The chain has TRBV5-1 and TRBJ2-7; D is undetermined. Germline V CDR1 and CDR2: SGHRS, YFSETQ. The CDR3 has 14 amino acids. Trimming left V 0 bases short and J 6 bases short, with 13 bases between.

Ten or more counts support this clonotype. The CDR3 nucleotides are TGCAGTGCTAGAGATTACGGGACAGGGGGTGGTGGAAACACTGAAGCTTTCTTT. Its translation is CSARDYGTGGGGNTEAFF. The rearrangement uses TRBV20-1 and TRBJ1-1, with TRBD1 matching 11 bases. Germline V gene data show CDR1 as DFQATT and CDR2 as SNEGSKA (reference sequence). The trim removed 0 bases at V and 2 bases at J, leaving 11 bases unmatched. CDR3 length: 18 residues.

This clonotype was seen only a few times. The chain has TRBV20-1 and TRBJ1-1; 8 nucleotides align to TRBD1. The CDR3 contains 11 residues. J lost 11 bases, V lost 3 bases, and 5 bases had no gene match. Germline loops: CDR1 DFQATT, CDR2 SNEGSKA (reference sequence). The CDR3 is CSASKDREAFF. CDR3 coding DNA: TGCAGTGCTAGTAAGGACAGGGAGGCTTTCTTT.

This clonotype came up once. A read error may explain this, as a much larger clone is one base away. V is TRBV6-5 and J is TRBJ1-5; D is ambiguous. Germline loops: CDR1 MNHEY, CDR2 SVGAGI. CDR3 length: 15 amino acids. CDR3 amino acids: CAGSYSNGEGTPQHF. DNA for the CDR3: TGTGCCGGCAGTTACTCGAACGGGGAAGGTACGCCCCAGCATTTT.

This sequence joins TRBV12-3 or TRBV12-4 and TRBJ2-3; 9 bases match TRBD1. The CDR3 consists of 16 residues. With 5 bases clipped from V and 2 bases from J, the junction kept 8 bases outside the gene matches. The CDR3 nucleotides are TGTGCCAGCAGTCCCGGGACAGGGTCCGCCACAGATACGCAGTATTTT. This sequence encodes CASSPGTGSATDTQYF.

This clonotype was seen a few times. The genes are TRBV18 and TRBJ2-1; D may correspond to TRBD1 or TRBD2 (5 bases each). V was cut by 4 bases and J by 4 bases, with 14 bases left in between. Germline V gene lookup returns CDR1 KGHSH and CDR2 LQKENI. The CDR3 loop spans 15 amino acids. The CDR3 DNA reads TGTGCCAGCTCACAAGGGACCCCCGGATACAATGAGCAGTTCTTC. Amino acids: CASSQGTPGYNEQFF. Using reference TRBV18 and TRBJ2-1 for the parts outside the CDR3, the full variable domain is NAGVMQNPRHLVRRRGQEARLRCSPMKGHSHVYWYRQLPEEGLKFMVYLQKENIIDESGMPKERFSAEFPKEGPSILRIQQVVRGDSAAYFCASSQGTPGYNEQFFGPGTRLTVL.

The J gene is TRBJ2-7, the V gene TRBV11-3; 10 positions match TRBD2. V shed 4 bases, J shed 2 bases, and the junction held 8 bases outside the gene matches. Germline CDR1 and CDR2: SGHNT and YENEEA. The CDR3 is 16 amino acids. CDR3 in amino acids: CASSSTSGVEPYEQYF. CDR3 coding DNA: TGTGCCAGCAGCTCAACTAGCGGGGTCGAACCCTACGAGCAGTACTTC.

CDR3: CASSQTVGPNQPQHF. In nucleotides, the CDR3 is TGTGCCAGCAGCCAAACTGTTGGCCCCAATCAGCCCCAGCATTTT. The rearrangement joins TRBV3-1 to TRBJ1-5; D unclear. Germline values: CDR1 LGHDT, CDR2 YNNKEL (reference sequence). The V end was cut by 2 bases, the J end by 3 bases, with 11 bases between. The CDR3 runs to 15 residues.